This T cell receptor (beta chain) was recovered during a study of blood T cell repertoires in COVID-19. Study at large: Collection of acute and convalescent COVID-19 samples took place in the United States, Italy and Spain. PBMCs, B-cell-depleted T cells, or T cells were the source of the cDNA or gDNA that made up the material.

Generated by immunoSEQ multiplex PCR, the TCRdb table keeps only in-frame clones and is missing some. The table records 150,000 to 200,000 clones, 70% to 90% of them present only once. Germline CDR1 reads LGHNA; CDR2 reads YSLEER. The ends were cut back, 0 bases at V and 9 bases at J, with 12 bases in the middle. The CDR3 consists of 15 residues. The chain carries TRBV4-3 and TRBJ1-6; a possible D gene is TRBD1 (5 bases). The material sequenced was peripheral blood. This receptor was identified in a man aged 45-65 years with active or convalescent COVID-19. CDR3 in amino acids: CASSQEGRAGSPLHF. CDR3 nucleotide sequence: TGCGCCAGCAGCCAAGAGGGCAGGGCCGGTTCACCCCTCCACTTT.